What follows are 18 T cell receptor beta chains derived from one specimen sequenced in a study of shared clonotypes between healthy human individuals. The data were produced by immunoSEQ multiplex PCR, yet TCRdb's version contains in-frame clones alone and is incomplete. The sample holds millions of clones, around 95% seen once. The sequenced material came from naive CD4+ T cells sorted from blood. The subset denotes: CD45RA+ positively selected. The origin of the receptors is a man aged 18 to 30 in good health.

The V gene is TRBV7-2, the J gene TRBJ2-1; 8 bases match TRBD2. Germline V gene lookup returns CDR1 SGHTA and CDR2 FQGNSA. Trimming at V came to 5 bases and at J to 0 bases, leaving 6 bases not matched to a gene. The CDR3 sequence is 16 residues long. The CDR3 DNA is TGTGCCAGCAGCAGCAACGCGGGAGGCTCCTACAATGAGCAGTTCTTC. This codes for CASSSNAGGSYNEQFF.

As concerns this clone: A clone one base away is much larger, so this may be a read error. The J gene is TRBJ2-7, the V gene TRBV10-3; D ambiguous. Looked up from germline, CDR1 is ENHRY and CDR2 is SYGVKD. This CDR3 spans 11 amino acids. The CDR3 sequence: CASSEAYEQYF. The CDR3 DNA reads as TGTGCCAGCAGTGAAGCCTACGAGCAGTACTTC.

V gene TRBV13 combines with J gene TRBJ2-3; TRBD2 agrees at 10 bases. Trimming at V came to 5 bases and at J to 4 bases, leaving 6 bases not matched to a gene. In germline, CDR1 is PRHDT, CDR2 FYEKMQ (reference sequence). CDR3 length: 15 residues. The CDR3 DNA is TGTGCCAGCAGCCCGCGGACTAGCGGCCCAGATACGCAGTATTTT. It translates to CASSPRTSGPDTQYF.

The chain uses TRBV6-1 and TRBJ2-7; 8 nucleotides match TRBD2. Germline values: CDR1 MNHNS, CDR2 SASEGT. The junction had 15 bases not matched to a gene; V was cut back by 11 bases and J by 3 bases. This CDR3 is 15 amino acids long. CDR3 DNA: TGTGCCTCCACCCCGGGAGGGACCCACCTCTACGAGCAGTACTTC. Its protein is CASTPGGTHLYEQYF.

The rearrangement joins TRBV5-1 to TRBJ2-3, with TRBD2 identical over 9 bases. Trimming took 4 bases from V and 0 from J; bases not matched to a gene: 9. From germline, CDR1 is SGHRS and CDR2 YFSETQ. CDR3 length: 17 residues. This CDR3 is CASSASGDLTSTDTQYF. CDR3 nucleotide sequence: TGCGCCAGCAGCGCTAGCGGGGACTTGACTAGCACAGATACGCAGTATTTT. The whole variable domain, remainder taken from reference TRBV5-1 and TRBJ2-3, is KAGVTQTPRYLIKTRGQQVTLSCSPISGHRSVSWYQQTPGQGLQFLFEYFSETQRNKGNFPGRFSGRQFSNSRSEMNVSTLELGDSALYLCASSASGDLTSTDTQYFGPGTRLTVL.

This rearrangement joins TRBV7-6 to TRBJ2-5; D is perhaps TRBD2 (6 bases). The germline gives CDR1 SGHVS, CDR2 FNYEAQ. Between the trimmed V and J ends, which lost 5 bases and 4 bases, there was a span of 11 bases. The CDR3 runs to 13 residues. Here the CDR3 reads CASSGRGRETQYF. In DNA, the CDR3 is TGTGCCAGCAGCGGGCGGGGCCGAGAGACCCAGTACTTC.

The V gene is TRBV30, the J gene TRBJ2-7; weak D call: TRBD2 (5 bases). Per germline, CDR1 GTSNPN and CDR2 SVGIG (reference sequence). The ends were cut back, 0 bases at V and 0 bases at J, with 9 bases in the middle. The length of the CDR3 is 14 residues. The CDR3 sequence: CAWSVDGLSYEQYF. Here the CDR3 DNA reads TGTGCCTGGAGTGTGGACGGACTCTCCTACGAGCAGTACTTC.

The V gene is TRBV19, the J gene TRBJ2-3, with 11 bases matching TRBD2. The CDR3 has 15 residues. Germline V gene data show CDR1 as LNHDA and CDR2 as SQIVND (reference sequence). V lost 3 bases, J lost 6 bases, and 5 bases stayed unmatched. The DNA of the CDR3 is TGTGCCAGTAGTATTCCGGCTAGCGGGAGGGATACGCAGTATTTT. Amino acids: CASSIPASGRDTQYF.

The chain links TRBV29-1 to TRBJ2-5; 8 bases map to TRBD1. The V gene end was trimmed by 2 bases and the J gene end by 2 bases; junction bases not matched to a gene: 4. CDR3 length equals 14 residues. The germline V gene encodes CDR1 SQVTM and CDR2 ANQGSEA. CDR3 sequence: CSVESRGLQETQYF. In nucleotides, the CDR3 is TGCAGCGTTGAATCCAGGGGGCTGCAAGAGACCCAGTACTTC.

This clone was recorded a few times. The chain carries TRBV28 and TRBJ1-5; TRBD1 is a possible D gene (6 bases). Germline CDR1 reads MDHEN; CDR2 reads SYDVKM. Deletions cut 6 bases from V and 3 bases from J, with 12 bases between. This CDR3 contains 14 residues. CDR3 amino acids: CASSGTGHNQPQHF. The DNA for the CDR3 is TGTGCCAGCAGCGGAACAGGGCACAATCAGCCCCAGCATTTT.

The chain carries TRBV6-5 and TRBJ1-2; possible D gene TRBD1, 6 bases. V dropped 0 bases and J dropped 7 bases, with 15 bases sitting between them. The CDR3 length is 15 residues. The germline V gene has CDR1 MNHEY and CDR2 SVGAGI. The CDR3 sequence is CASSYSKQGFGGYTF. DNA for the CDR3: TGTGCCAGCAGTTACTCGAAACAGGGTTTCGGTGGCTACACCTTC.

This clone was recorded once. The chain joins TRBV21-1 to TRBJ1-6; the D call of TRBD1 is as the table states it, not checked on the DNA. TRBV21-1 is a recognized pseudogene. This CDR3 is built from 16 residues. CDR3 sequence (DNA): TGTGCCAGCAGCACCCCGGACAGCTCCTATAATTCACCCCTCCACTTT. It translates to CASSTPDSSYNSPLHF.

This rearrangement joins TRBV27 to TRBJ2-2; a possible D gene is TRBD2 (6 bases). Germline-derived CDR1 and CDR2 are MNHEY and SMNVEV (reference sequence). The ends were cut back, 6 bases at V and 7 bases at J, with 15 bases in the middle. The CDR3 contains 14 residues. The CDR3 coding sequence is TGTGCCAGCAGCCCAGGACTGGGAGGCGGGGAGCTGTTTTTT. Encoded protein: CASSPGLGGGELFF.

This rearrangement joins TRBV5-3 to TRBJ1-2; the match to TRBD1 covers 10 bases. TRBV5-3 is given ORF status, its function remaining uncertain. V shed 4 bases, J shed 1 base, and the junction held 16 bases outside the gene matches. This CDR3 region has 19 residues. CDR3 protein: CARSRDGTGVSRFNYGYTF. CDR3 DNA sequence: TGTGCCAGAAGCAGAGACGGGACAGGGGTCTCCCGCTTTAACTATGGCTACACCTTC.

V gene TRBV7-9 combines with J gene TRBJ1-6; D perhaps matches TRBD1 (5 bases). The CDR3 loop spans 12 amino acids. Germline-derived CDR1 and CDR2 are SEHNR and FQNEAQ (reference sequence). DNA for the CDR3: TGTGCATCGACAGAAACAGATTCACCCCTCCACTTT. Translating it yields CASTETDSPLHF.

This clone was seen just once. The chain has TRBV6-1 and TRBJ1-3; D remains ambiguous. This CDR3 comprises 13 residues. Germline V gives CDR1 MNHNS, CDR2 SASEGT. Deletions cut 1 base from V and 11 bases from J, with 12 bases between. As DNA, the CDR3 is TGTGCCAGCAGTGAAGTCGCTGGGGTTCCCATATATTTT. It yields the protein CASSEVAGVPIYF.

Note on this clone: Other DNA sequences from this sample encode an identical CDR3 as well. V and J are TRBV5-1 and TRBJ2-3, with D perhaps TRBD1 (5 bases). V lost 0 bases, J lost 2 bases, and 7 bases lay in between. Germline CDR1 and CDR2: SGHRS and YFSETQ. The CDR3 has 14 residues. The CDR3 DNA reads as TGCGCCAGCAGCTTGGCTGGGGCCACAGATACGCAGTATTTT. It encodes CASSLAGATDTQYF.

The CDR3 DNA is TGTGCCAGCAGTATCCCCCAGGGAGCTGAAGCTTTCTTT. Its protein product is CASSIPQGAEAFF. The V and J genes are TRBV28 and TRBJ1-1, with D perhaps matching TRBD1 (5 bases). From germline, CDR1 is MDHEN and CDR2 SYDVKM. V gave up 5 bases and J gave up 6 bases, with 13 bases separating them. There are 13 residues in the CDR3. The full variable domain, rest sourced from reference TRBV28 and TRBJ1-1, is DVKVTQSSRYLVKRTGEKVFLECVQDMDHENMFWYRQDPGLGLRLIYFSYDVKMKEKGDIPEGYSVSREKKERFSLILESASTNQTSMYLCASSIPQGAEAFFGQGTRLTVV.